This T cell receptor beta chain is from a study of PD-1 blockade in mismatch repair-deficient tumors (dated 2017 in TCRdb). Regarding the research as a whole: Between September 2013 and September 2016, roughly 78 consecutive patients with approximately 12 mismatch repair-deficient cancer types, all previously treated and progressing, were enrolled in the trial. Tumor-associated T cell clones were tracked in the peripheral blood of patients responding to PD-1 blockade by deep sequencing of TCR CDR3 regions.

Library generation was performed with the immunoSEQ multiplex PCR assay. In the authors' own workflow: A clone was classified as neoantigen-specific if the clone expanded significantly in response to the relevant peptide and did not expand significantly in response to any other peptide tested. This immuneACCESS table, as held by TCRdb, lists in-frame sequences with V and J called but not all clones. Of the missing ones, under half trace to an unresolved V gene in checked studies; the others have no known cause. V, J and clone size were drawn from that table, and D and trimming were deduced from the DNA. The sample table contains more than 7,500 clones; only one count was recorded for roughly 88% of them. Less than 15% of the sample comes from the top ten. What this sample's time point label stands for: roughly 10-day in vitro stimulation with candidate neoantigen peptide 7. For every enrolled patient, mismatch repair deficiency was confirmed by either polymerase chain reaction or immunohistochemistry. TCR sequencing was carried out for three patients who responded to pembrolizumab therapy. Each of several ELISpot-reactive candidate neoantigen peptides was used in an approximately eleven-day in vitro stimulation prior to TCR sequencing. A control culture with no peptide was handled in the same way and served as the baseline for calculating clone fold changes. The phase II trial prospectively tested pembrolizumab PD-1 blockade in advanced mismatch repair-deficient cancers regardless of tissue of origin.

Summary of the overall study and its limitations: Three of seven peptides elicited clonal expansion, yielding approximately 150 unique blood TCRs, about 7 also found in tumor; all positive peptides derived from frameshift mutations. Clones residing in the tumor, which were often undetectable in blood before treatment, expanded quickly after pembrolizumab and then contracted, generally before radiologic responses.

Worth noting for this clone: What antigen it recognizes has not been identified. The record has no base qualities; no much larger clone is one base away.

The clonotype was recovered from an adult with mismatch repair-deficient cancer. The sample in question was cells cultured in vitro, obtained from a patient treated with pembrolizumab.

The base sequence is TGTGCCAGCACCTACAGTCAATTCACAGATACGCAGTATTTT. This translates into CASTYSQFTDTQYF. The chain uses TRBV28 and TRBJ2-3; the D gene remains uncertain. CDR1 and CDR2 are read off the germline V gene as MDHEN and SYDVKM. Trimming takes 7 bases from V and 2 bases from J, and the germline ends sit 13 bases apart. The CDR3 has 14 amino acids, counting the end cysteine and phenylalanine. Only CDR3 DNA is held: 42 bases, read in frame from base 1.